Listed below are T cell receptor beta chains from one sample, sequenced in a study of cytomegalovirus exposure and HLA in healthy donors. Repertoires were generated with immunoSEQ multiplex PCR, while TCRdb's copy carries only in-frame clones and drops some. The sample includes some 130,000 clones, 70% to 80% of them seen just once. The sequenced sample was PBMCs. The source of these receptors is a human donor in good health. Each CDR3 is given with its conserved first and last residue. A D gene is named only where the DNA matches it firmly. Clone size is given for some rows only: seen once, a few or many times, or a class if the clone is expanded.

TRBV27	TRBD1	TRBJ1-2	-	TGTGCCAGCAGTCCAACCCGGACAGGGCCCTACTATGGCTACACCTTC	CASSPTRTGPYYGYTF
TRBV7-3	-	TRBJ2-7	-	TGTGCCAGCAGCTTATCAGGGCGGTCTGGGGAGCAGTACTTC	CASSLSGRSGEQYF
TRBV9	-	TRBJ2-3	-	TGTGCCAGCAGCGTACAACTTAGCACAGATACGCAGTATTTT	CASSVQLSTDTQYF
TRBV18	TRBD2	TRBJ2-3	-	TGTGCCAGCTCACGATCTAGCGGACTCAGCACAGATACGCAGTATTTT	CASSRSSGLSTDTQYF
TRBV28	TRBD1	TRBJ2-7	few	TGTGCCAGCAGTTTCCCCGGGGGACAGGGGGGCTACGAGCAGTACTTC	CASSFPGGQGGYEQYF
TRBV7-2	TRBD1	TRBJ2-2	few	TGTGCCAGCAGCTTAGATTATCGGACAGGGAACACCGGGGAGCTGTTTTTT	CASSLDYRTGNTGELFF
TRBV10-1	TRBD2	TRBJ2-3	-	TGCGCCAGCAGTGAGCCCCCCCTTAGCGGGGGGCTGCGGGATACGCAGTATTTT	CASSEPPLSGGLRDTQYF
TRBV7-2	TRBD2	TRBJ2-7	-	TGTGCCAGCAGCCCTACTAGCGGGGGGGCCGGCGGTTACGAGCAGTACTTC	CASSPTSGGAGGYEQYF
TRBV5-8	-	TRBJ1-4	-	TGTGCCACCAGTGAGGAAAACATTAATGAAAAACTGTTTTTT	CATSEENINEKLFF
TRBV4-2	TRBD2	TRBJ2-5	-	TGTGCCAGCAGCCAAGTCGGGACTAGCGGGGGGAAGGAGACCCAGTACTTC	CASSQVGTSGGKETQYF
TRBV4-1	-	TRBJ1-2	-	TGCGCCAGCAGCCCACAGGTTTTCTATGGCTACACCTTC	CASSPQVFYGYTF
TRBV30	-	TRBJ1-2	-	TGTGCCTGGGGGGAGGGGCCCCCTCCGAGGGGCTACACCTTC	CAWGEGPPPRGYTF
TRBV7-2	-	TRBJ2-3	-	TGTGCCAGCAGCTTAGACGAGGATACGCAGTATTTT	CASSLDEDTQYF
TRBV9	-	TRBJ2-5	once	TGTGCCAGCAGCGGAAACCGGGGGACCCAGTACTTC	CASSGNRGTQYF
TRBV19	TRBD1	TRBJ1-2	-	TGTGCCAGTACCCCTCATAGGGGACAGGGTAACTATGGCTACACCTTC	CASTPHRGQGNYGYTF
TRBV7-2	TRBD2	TRBJ2-1	-	TGTGCCAGCAGCTCAGATAGCGGGACCTACAATGAGCAGTTCTTC	CASSSDSGTYNEQFF
TRBV5-6	-	TRBJ1-1	-	TGTGCCAGCAGCTTGGGTTGGGAGTACCTGAACACTGAAGCTTTCTTT	CASSLGWEYLNTEAFF
TRBV5-6	-	TRBJ1-4	-	TGTGCCAGCAGCCGTGACAGTCCGATGGGGAAACTGTTTTTT	CASSRDSPMGKLFF
TRBV19	TRBD1	TRBJ1-5	-	TGTGCCAGTAGTGCCCGGACAGGGGACCCCGTCTATAGCAATCAGCCCCAGCATTTT	CASSARTGDPVYSNQPQHF
TRBV6-6	-	TRBJ1-2	few	TGTGCCAGCAGTTACGTGGCGGGCTATGGCTACACCTTC	CASSYVAGYGYTF
TRBV7-3	TRBD2	TRBJ2-2	-	TGTGCCAGCAGCAGTAGCGGGGGGGCCGGCGGGGAGCTGTTTTTT	CASSSSGGAGGELFF
TRBV27	-	TRBJ2-2	-	TGTGCCAGCAGTGGCAGAACCTCTTCCGGGGAGCTGTTTTTT	CASSGRTSSGELFF
TRBV6-1	-	TRBJ2-3	once	TGTGCCAGCAGTCTTTCCCCGGGGGACACAGATACGCAGTATTTT	CASSLSPGDTDTQYF
TRBV18	TRBD1	TRBJ1-5	-	TGTGCCAGCTCACAGGACAGGGGGAGCAATCAGCCCCAGCATTTT	CASSQDRGSNQPQHF
TRBV19	TRBD1	TRBJ1-5	-	TGTGCCAGCACGGACAGGGGGCGTCAGCCCCAGCATTTT	CASTDRGRQPQHF
TRBV4-2	TRBD2	TRBJ2-3	-	TGTGCCAGCAGCCAAGCACTAGCGGGGGGGAGCACAGATACGCAGTATTTT	CASSQALAGGSTDTQYF
TRBV7-2	TRBD1	TRBJ2-7	-	TGTGCCAGCAGCTTCGGGTTGGGGGGACAGGCCTACGAGCAGTACTTC	CASSFGLGGQAYEQYF
TRBV5-6	TRBD1	TRBJ2-3	-	TGTGCCAGCAGCGGACACAGGGGATATCCAGATACGCAGTATTTT	CASSGHRGYPDTQYF
TRBV9	-	TRBJ1-1	-	TGTGCCAGCAGCGTAGTAGGAGACACTGAAGCTTTCTTT	CASSVVGDTEAFF
TRBV4-2	-	TRBJ2-1	-	TGTGCCAGCAGCCAAGATATGGAACGGGGGTCCTACAATGAGCAGTTCTTC	CASSQDMERGSYNEQFF
TRBV9	-	TRBJ2-5	-	TGTGCCAGCAGCGTAAGTTTCCCCCCAGGCGAGACCCAGTACTTC	CASSVSFPPGETQYF
TRBV6-5	-	TRBJ2-7	-	TGTGCCAGCAGTTACATTATAGTCGGCGGCGCCTACGAGCAGTACTTC	CASSYIIVGGAYEQYF
TRBV7-2	TRBD1	TRBJ1-1	once	TGTGCCAGCAGCCTTCGACAGGGACAGAACACTGAAGCTTTCTTT	CASSLRQGQNTEAFF
TRBV5-1	-	TRBJ1-3	-	TGCGCCAGCACCCTCGGGCCACAGGGAAAGGGCTCTGGAAACACCATATATTTT	CASTLGPQGKGSGNTIYF
TRBV6-5	-	TRBJ1-1	-	TGTGCCAGCAGTCCGGGGGGTGGTTACACTGAAGCTTTCTTT	CASSPGGGYTEAFF
TRBV15	TRBD1	TRBJ2-7	-	TGTGCCACCAGCAGAGAGAGAGGGGCGAACCCGGGACAGGGGTCTAACGAGTACTTC	CATSRERGANPGQGSNEYF
TRBV30	-	TRBJ2-7	-	TGTGCCTGCTCAACAGGGGGGGCCTACGAGCAGTACTTC	CACSTGGAYEQYF
TRBV5-1	TRBD1	TRBJ1-6	few	TGCGCCAGCAGCTTGGAGGTAGGGGGCTATTCACCCCTCCACTTT	CASSLEVGGYSPLHF
TRBV4-2	TRBD1	TRBJ1-5	-	TGTGCCAGCAGCCAAGAAGGGGGCAGGGGGATTGGCAATCAGCCCCAGCATTTT	CASSQEGGRGIGNQPQHF
TRBV7-3	-	TRBJ2-7	-	TGTGCCAGCAGCTTAACCCCTGTGCACGGGGGCGAGCAGTACTTC	CASSLTPVHGGEQYF
TRBV30	-	TRBJ1-1	-	TGTGCCTGGAGACCCACAGGGAACACTGAAGCTTTCTTT	CAWRPTGNTEAFF
TRBV27	TRBD1	TRBJ2-4	-	TGTGCCAGCAGTTTTGGGCAGGGGGTAGCCAAAAACATTCAGTACTTC	CASSFGQGVAKNIQYF
TRBV10-3	TRBD1	TRBJ2-5	-	TGTGCCAGCGGTCCCGGGACAGGGAGGGAAGAGACCCAGTACTTC	CASGPGTGREETQYF
TRBV7-3	TRBD2	TRBJ2-3	-	TGTGCCAGCAGCGAGAGCGGGAGGAGCACAGATACGCAGTATTTT	CASSESGRSTDTQYF
TRBV2	-	TRBJ2-7	few	TGTGCCAGCAGATTCCTCCCCCCTAACGAGCAGTACTTC	CASRFLPPNEQYF
TRBV19	-	TRBJ2-5	few	TGTGCCAGTAGTATAGCGGGGGAGACCCAGTACTTC	CASSIAGETQYF
TRBV27	TRBD2	TRBJ2-1	-	TGTGCCAGCAGTGCCCAGCGGGGGATTGCCCCCTACAATGAGCAGTTCTTC	CASSAQRGIAPYNEQFF
TRBV30	TRBD1	TRBJ1-2	-	TGTGCCTGGAGTGGGGACAGGGGCTATGGCTACACCTTC	CAWSGDRGYGYTF
TRBV15	TRBD1	TRBJ1-1	-	TGTGCCACCAGCAGACAGACACAGGGGGCGAAGGCTTTCTTT	CATSRQTQGAKAFF
TRBV27	TRBD2	TRBJ2-5	-	TGTGCCAGCAGTTCCCTTCTAGCGGCTAGCTCAATGCAGACCCAGTACTTC	CASSSLLAASSMQTQYF
TRBV28	TRBD2	TRBJ2-7	once	TGTGCCAGCGTGCTAAGCGGGGCCAGGTCCGAGCAGTACTTC	CASVLSGARSEQYF
TRBV30	TRBD2	TRBJ2-7	-	TGTGCCTGGCAGTCGGGGGAGGGCTTTAAGTACCATTTGTTC	CAWQSGEGFKYHLF
TRBV11-2	-	TRBJ2-1	-	TGTGCCAGCAGCTTAGGGACAGCCTACAATGAGCAGTTCTTC	CASSLGTAYNEQFF
TRBV30	TRBD1	TRBJ2-7	-	TGTGCCTGGGGACAGGGACCAGCTCGCTACGAGCAGTACTTC	CAWGQGPARYEQYF
TRBV5-1	TRBD1	TRBJ2-4	-	TGCGCCAGCAGCTCTACAGGGGACAAAAACATTCAGTACTTC	CASSSTGDKNIQYF
TRBV30	TRBD2	TRBJ2-5	-	TGTGCCTGGAGCTGGGGGGGTGGGACCCAGTACTTC	CAWSWGGGTQYF
TRBV27	TRBD1	TRBJ1-1	few	TGTGCCAGTAAACAGGGGGGGAGCACTGAAGCTTTCTTT	CASKQGGSTEAFF
TRBV6-1	-	TRBJ2-2	-	TGTGCCAGCAGGGGGGACGGGGGGAACACCGGGGAGCTGTTTTTT	CASRGDGGNTGELFF
TRBV18	TRBD2	TRBJ2-3	-	TGTGCCAGCTCACCAAAGACTAGCGGGCGAACCACAGATACGCAGTATTTT	CASSPKTSGRTTDTQYF
TRBV5-1	-	TRBJ2-5	-	TGCGCCAGCAGCTCACGCGGCTGGGAGACCCAGTACTTC	CASSSRGWETQYF